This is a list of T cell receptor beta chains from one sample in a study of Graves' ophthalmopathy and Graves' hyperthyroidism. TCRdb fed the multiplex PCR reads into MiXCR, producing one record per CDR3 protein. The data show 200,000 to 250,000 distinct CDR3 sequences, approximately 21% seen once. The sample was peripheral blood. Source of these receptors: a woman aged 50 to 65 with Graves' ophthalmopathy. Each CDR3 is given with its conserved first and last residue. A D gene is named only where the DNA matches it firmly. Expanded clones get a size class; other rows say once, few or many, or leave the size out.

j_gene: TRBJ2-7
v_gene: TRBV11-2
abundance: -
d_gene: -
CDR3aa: CASSWGRGKRPYEQYF
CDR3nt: TGTGCCAGCAGCTGGGGACGGGGTAAACGCCCCTACGAGCAGTACTTC

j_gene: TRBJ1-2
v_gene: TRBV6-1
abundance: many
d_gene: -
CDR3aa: CASSEVRDAYYGYTF
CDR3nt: TGTGCCAGCAGTGAAGTCCGGGACGCGTACTATGGCTACACCTTC

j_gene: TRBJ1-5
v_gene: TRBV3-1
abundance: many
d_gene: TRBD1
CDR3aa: CASSGTGDNQPQHF
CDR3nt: TGTGCCAGCAGCGGGACAGGCGATAATCAGCCCCAGCATTTT

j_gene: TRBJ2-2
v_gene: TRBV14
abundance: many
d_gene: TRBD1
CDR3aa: CASSRRKGQPGGELFF
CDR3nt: TGTGCCAGCAGCCGCCGAAAGGGACAGCCGGGTGGGGAGCTGTTTTTT

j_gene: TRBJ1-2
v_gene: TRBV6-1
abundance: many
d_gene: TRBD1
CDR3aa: CASSERQGYGYTF
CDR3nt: TGTGCCAGCAGTGAGCGACAGGGCTATGGCTACACCTTC

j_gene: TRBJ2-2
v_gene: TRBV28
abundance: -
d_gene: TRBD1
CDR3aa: CASRTTGGSGELFF
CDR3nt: TGTGCCAGCAGAACGACAGGGGGGTCCGGGGAGCTGTTTTTT

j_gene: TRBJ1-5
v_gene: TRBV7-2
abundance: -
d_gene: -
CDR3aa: CASSLFASNQPQHF
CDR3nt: TGTGCCAGCAGCTTATTTGCTAGCAATCAGCCCCAGCATTTT

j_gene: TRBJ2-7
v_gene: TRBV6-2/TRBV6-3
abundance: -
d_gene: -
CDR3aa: CASSYSGPGYEQYF
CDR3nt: TGTGCCAGCAGTTACTCGGGCCCGGGCTACGAGCAGTACTTC

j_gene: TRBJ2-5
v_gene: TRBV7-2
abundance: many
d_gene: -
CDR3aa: CASSLLGGGAQETQYF
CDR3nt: TGTGCCAGCAGCTTATTAGGAGGGGGGGCACAAGAGACCCAGTACTTC

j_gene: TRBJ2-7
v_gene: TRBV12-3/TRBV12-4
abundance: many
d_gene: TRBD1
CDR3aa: CASSLTPGQGVYEQYF
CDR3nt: TGTGCCAGCAGTTTAACACCGGGACAGGGGGTCTACGAGCAGTACTTC

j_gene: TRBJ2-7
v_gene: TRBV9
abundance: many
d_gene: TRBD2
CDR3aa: CASSVGASGRDEQYF
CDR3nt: TGTGCCAGCAGCGTAGGTGCTAGCGGGAGAGACGAGCAGTACTTC

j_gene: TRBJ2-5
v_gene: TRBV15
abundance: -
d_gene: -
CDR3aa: CATSRGFQGTQETQYF
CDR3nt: TGTGCCACCAGCAGAGGGTTTCAGGGGACACAAGAGACCCAGTACTTC

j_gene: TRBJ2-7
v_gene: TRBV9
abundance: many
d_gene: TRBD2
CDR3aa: CASSVGEAGISGEQYF
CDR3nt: TGTGCCAGCAGCGTAGGGGAAGCGGGGATCTCGGGCGAGCAGTACTTC

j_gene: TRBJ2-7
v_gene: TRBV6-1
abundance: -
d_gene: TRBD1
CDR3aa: CASSGQGVFYEQYF
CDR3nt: TGTGCCAGCAGTGGACAGGGGGTCTTCTACGAGCAGTACTTC

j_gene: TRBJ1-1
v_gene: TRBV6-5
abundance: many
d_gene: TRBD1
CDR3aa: CASSTTTGSAEAFF
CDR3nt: TGTGCCAGCAGTACCACGACAGGGTCAGCTGAAGCTTTCTTT

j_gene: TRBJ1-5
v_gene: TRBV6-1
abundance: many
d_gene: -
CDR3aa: CASSDLGHQPQHF
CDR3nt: TGTGCCAGCAGTGATTTGGGGCATCAGCCCCAGCATTTT

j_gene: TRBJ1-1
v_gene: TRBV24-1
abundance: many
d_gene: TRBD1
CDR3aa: CATSDTTGPEAFF
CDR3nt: TGTGCCACCAGTGACACGACAGGGCCTGAAGCTTTCTTT

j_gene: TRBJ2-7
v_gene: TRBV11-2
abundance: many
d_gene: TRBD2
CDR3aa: CASSRDQTSGTFGEQYF
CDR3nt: TGTGCCAGCAGCCGTGACCAGACTAGCGGGACCTTTGGGGAGCAGTACTTC

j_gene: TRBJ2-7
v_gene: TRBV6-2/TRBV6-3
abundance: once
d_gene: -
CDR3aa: CASFGSLGMEQYF
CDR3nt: TGTGCCAGCTTTGGTTCCCTCGGGATGGAGCAGTACTTC

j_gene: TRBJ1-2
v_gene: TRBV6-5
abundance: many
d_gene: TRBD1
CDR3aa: CATFGGGQALGYGYTF
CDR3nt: TGTGCCACCTTCGGAGGGGGACAGGCTCTGGGCTATGGCTACACCTTC

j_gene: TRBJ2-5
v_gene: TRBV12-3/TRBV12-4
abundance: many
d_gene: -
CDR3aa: CASSLIVETQYF
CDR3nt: TGTGCCAGCAGTTTAATCGTCGAGACCCAGTACTTC

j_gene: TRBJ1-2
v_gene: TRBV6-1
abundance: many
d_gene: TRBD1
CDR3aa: CASTGQGRIYGYTF
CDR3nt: TGTGCCAGCACGGGACAGGGCCGAATCTATGGCTACACCTTC

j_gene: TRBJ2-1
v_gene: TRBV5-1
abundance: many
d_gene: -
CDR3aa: CASSLEGTGRDEQFF
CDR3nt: TGCGCCAGCAGCTTGGAGGGTACGGGTCGTGATGAGCAGTTCTTC

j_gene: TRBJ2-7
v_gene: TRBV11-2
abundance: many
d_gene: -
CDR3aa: CASSLDRQGYEQYF
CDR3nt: TGTGCCAGCAGCTTAGATCGCCAGGGTTACGAGCAGTACTTC

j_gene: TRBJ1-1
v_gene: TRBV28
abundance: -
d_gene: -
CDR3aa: CASSTFFEEAFF
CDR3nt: TGTGCCAGCAGCACGTTCTTTGAGGAAGCTTTCTTT

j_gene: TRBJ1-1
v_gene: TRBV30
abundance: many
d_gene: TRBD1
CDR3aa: CAWSVPKQGAEAFF
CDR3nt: TGTGCCTGGAGTGTTCCAAAACAGGGGGCTGAAGCTTTCTTT

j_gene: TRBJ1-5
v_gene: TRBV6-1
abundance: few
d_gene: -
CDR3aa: CASSERGSKYSNQPQHF
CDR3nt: TGTGCCAGCAGTGAACGAGGATCCAAATATAGCAATCAGCCCCAGCATTTT

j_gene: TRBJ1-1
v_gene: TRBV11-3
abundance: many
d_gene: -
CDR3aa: CASSLVTNTEAFF
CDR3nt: TGTGCCAGCAGCTTGGTAACGAACACTGAAGCTTTCTTT

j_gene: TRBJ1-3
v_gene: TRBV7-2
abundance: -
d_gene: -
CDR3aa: CASSFIGNTIYF
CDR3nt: TGTGCCAGCAGCTTTATTGGAAACACCATATATTTT

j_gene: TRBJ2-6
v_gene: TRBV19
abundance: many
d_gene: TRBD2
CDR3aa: CAASGLAGVGANVLTF
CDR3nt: TGTGCCGCATCGGGACTAGCGGGAGTTGGGGCCAACGTCCTGACTTTC

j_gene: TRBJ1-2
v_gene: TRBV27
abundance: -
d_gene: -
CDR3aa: CASRAGRNYGYTF
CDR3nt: TGTGCCAGCAGGGCGGGGAGGAACTATGGCTACACCTTC

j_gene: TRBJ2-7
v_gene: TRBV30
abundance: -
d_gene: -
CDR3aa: CAWSEESTGNEQYF
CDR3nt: TGTGCCTGGAGTGAAGAGTCAACAGGGAACGAGCAGTACTTC

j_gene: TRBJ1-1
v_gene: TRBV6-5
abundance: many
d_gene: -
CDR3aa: CASSYGAATMNTEAFF
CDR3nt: TGTGCCAGCAGTTACGGGGCAGCCACCATGAACACTGAAGCTTTCTTT

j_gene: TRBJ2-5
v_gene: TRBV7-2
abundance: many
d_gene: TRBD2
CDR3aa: CASSLGGRARETQYF
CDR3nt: TGTGCCAGCAGCTTAGGAGGGAGGGCCCGGGAGACCCAGTACTTC

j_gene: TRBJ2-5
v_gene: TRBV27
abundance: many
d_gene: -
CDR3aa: CASSLRGARETQYF
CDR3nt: TGTGCCAGCAGTTTAAGAGGGGCGCGGGAGACCCAGTACTTC

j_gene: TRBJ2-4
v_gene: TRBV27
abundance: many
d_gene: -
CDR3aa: CASSPPAGNLAAAKNIQYF
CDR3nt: TGTGCCAGCAGTCCTCCCGCGGGGAATTTGGCGGCAGCCAAAAACATTCAGTACTTC

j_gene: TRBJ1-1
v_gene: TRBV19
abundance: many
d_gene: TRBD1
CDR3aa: CASSLGQGPTEAFF
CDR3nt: TGTGCCAGTAGTTTGGGACAGGGACCCACTGAAGCTTTCTTT